The clone carrying this T cell receptor beta chain was counted many times. Its specificity is unknown. Sample-barcoded 5' priming and a J-beta primer mix drove a second PCR of roughly 7 to 11 cycles. TCRdb passed the 5' RACE reads through MiXCR, listing each CDR3 protein once. The repertoire holds some 880,000 distinct CDR3 sequences, around 36% seen once, with about an eighth in the top ten. This sample is part of a study of blood T cells in healthy people across ages. Trimming removed 3 bases from V and 9 bases from J, with 12 bases in between. Germline V gene data show CDR1 as SQVTM and CDR2 as ANQGSEA. The CDR3 runs 12 residues. No fewer than 7 million PBMCs went into each sample. General observations from the study: The lack of PBMC sorting stopped any conclusive naive versus antigen-experienced comparison.

Sequenced: blood. The receptor's source is a man younger than 30 in good health. The V call is TRBV29-1, the J call TRBJ2-4; the D gene could be TRBD1 or TRBD2 (6 bases each). The CDR3 sequence is CSVETGGGIQYF. The CDR3 region has the DNA TGCAGCGTTGAGACAGGAGGGGGCATTCAGTACTTC.